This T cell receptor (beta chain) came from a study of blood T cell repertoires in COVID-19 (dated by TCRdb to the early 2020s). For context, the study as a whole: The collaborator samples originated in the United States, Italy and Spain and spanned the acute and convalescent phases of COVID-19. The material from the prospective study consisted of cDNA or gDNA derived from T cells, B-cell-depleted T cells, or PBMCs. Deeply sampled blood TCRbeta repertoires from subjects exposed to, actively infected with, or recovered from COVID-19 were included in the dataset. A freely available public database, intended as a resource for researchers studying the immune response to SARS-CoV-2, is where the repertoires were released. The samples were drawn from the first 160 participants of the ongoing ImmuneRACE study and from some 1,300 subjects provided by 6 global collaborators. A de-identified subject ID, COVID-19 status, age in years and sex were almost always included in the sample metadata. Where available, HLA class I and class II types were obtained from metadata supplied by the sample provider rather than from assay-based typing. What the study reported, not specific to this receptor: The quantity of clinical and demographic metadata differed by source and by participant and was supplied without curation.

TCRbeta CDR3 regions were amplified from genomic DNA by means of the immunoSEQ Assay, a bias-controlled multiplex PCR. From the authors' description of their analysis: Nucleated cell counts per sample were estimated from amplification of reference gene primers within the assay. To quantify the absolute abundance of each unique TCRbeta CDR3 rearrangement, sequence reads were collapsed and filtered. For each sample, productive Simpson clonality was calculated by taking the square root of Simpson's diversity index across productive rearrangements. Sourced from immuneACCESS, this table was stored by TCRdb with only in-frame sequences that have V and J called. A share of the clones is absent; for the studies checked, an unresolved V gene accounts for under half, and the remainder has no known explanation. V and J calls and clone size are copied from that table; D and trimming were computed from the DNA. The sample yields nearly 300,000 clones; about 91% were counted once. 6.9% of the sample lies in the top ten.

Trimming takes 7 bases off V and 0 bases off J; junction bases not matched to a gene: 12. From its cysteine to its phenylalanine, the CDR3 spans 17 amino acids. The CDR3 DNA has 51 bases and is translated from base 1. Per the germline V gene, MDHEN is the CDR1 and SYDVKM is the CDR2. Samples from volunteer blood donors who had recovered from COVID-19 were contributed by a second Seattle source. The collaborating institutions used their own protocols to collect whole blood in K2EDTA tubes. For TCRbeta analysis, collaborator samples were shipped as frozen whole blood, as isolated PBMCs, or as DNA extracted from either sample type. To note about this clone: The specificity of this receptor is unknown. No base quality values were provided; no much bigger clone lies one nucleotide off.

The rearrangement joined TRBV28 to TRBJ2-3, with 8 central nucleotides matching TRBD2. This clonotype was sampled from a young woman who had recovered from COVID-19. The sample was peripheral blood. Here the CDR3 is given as CASTAGGSGSSTDTQYF. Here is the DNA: TGTGCCAGCACCGCCGGAGGGAGCGGGAGTAGCACAGATACGCAGTATTTT.